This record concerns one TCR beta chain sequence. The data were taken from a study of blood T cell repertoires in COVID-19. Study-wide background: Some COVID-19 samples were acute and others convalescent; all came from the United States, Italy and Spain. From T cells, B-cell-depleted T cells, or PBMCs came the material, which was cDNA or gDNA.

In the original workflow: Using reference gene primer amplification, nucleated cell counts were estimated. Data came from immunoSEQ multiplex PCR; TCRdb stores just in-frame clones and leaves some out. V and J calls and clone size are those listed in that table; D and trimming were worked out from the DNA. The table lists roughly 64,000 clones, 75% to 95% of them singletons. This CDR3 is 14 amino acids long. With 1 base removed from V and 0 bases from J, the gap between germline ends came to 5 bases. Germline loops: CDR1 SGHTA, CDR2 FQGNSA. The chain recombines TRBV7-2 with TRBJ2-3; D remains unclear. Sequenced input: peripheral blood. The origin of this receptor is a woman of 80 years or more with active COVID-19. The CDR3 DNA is TGTGCCAGCAGCTTAGGAGCTAGCACAGATACGCAGTATTTT. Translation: CASSLGASTDTQYF. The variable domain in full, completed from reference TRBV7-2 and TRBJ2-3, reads GAGVSQSPSNKVTEKGKDVELRCDPISGHTALYWYRQSLGQGLEFLIYFQGNSAPDKSGLPSDRFSAERTGGSVSTLTIQRTQQEDSAVYLCASSLGASTDTQYFGPGTRLTVL.